One sample yielded the 2 T cell receptor beta chains listed below, sequenced in a study of regulatory T cells in long-lasting Graves disease. Documented time point: newly diagnosed GD, antithyroid drugs for less than 3 months. PBMCs were the source of the RNA used for TCR sequencing. Investigators prepared the TCR beta libraries by applying iRepertoire HTBI primers and Arm-PCR of CDR3 regions. A single record per CDR3 protein comes from TCRdb applying MiXCR to the multiplex PCR reads. The table lists around 480,000 distinct CDR3 sequences, 15% to 20% of them singletons. In addition, the sample was reused for a study of T cells in Graves' hyperthyroidism and ophthalmopathy.

The sample here was peripheral blood mononuclear cells (PBMCs), taken at new diagnosis, from a patient treated with antithyroid drugs. The origin of the receptors is a woman aged 35 to 60 with Graves disease.

This clonotype was seen at least ten times. V and J are TRBV12-3 or TRBV12-4 and TRBJ1-2; TRBD1 might be the D (5 bases). V dropped 2 bases and J dropped 8 bases, with 24 bases sitting between them. The CDR3 consists of 17 residues. The chain's CDR3 is CASSLSILGPTPGGYTF. The CDR3 nucleotides are TGTGCCAGCAGTTTATCTATTTTGGGACCAACGCCGGGAGGCTACACCTTC.

Remarks on this clonotype: This could be a read error, since a much larger clone is one nucleotide away. This chain connects TRBV10-1 to TRBJ1-2; no definite D call. V dropped 2 bases and J dropped 2 bases, with 3 bases sitting between them. This CDR3 is 12 amino acids long. Per the germline V gene, CDR1 is WNHNN and CDR2 is SYGVQD (reference sequence). The CDR3 spells CASSEENYGYTF. The CDR3 DNA follows: TGCGCCAGCAGTGAGGAAAACTATGGCTACACCTTC.